Listed below are T cell receptor beta chains from one sample, sequenced in a study of blood T cell repertoires in COVID-19. This table comes from immunoSEQ multiplex PCR, and its TCRdb copy is limited to in-frame clones, with some not included. The data show fewer than 450,000 clones, more than 70% seen once. Sequencing input: PBMCs or T cells enriched from blood (not recorded which). Every receptor here comes from a woman aged 18-29 years who had recovered from COVID-19. Each CDR3 is given without its conserved first and last residue. Each record gives: CDR3 protein, clone size, J gene, D gene, V gene. D genes are given only for firm matches. The size field is filled for only some rows; it gives once, few, many or a size class.

ASSQKTGKSTEAF,few,TRBJ1-1,TRBD1,TRBV4-3
ASSSRGVEQPQH,.,TRBJ1-5,.,TRBV21-1
ASSLEGTDEAF,.,TRBJ1-1,TRBD1,TRBV5-1
ASREDSLGELF,.,TRBJ2-2,.,TRBV5-1
ASGLGQGVSGNTIY,once,TRBJ1-3,TRBD1,TRBV12-5
ASSTLDRSDLETQY,few,TRBJ2-5,TRBD1,TRBV5-6
SSASSNTIY,.,TRBJ1-3,.,TRBV29-1
ASSLVAGGLTGELF,.,TRBJ2-2,TRBD2,TRBV3-1/TRBV3-2
ASSPGAGVTNEKLF,.,TRBJ1-4,.,TRBV5-1
SVRQVRTEAF,.,TRBJ1-1,.,TRBV29-1
ASSFQRGGINEQF,.,TRBJ2-1,TRBD2,TRBV11-2
ASSRSNRASGYGYT,.,TRBJ1-2,.,TRBV9
ASSTRTGGETQY,.,TRBJ2-5,TRBD1,TRBV19
ASIGQGVPGYT,.,TRBJ1-2,TRBD1,TRBV3-1/TRBV3-2
AWTGVYGAF,.,TRBJ1-1,.,TRBV30
ASSDSRLAFYNEQF,.,TRBJ2-1,TRBD2,TRBV25-1
ASSDSRTGVGAEAF,.,TRBJ1-1,TRBD1,TRBV6-4
ASSDAVNTEAF,.,TRBJ1-1,.,TRBV2
ASRPITGGQIPLH,.,TRBJ1-6,.,TRBV28
ASSRREEYNSPLH,.,TRBJ1-6,.,TRBV5-5
ASSTGVHQPQH,.,TRBJ1-5,TRBD1,TRBV18
ASSPQTLAGGPPSETQY,.,TRBJ2-5,TRBD2,TRBV28
AWRQGQGAIYGYT,.,TRBJ1-2,TRBD1,TRBV30
ASAPDGSSYNSPLH,.,TRBJ1-6,.,TRBV6-4
ASSPIPGSYNSPLH,.,TRBJ1-6,.,TRBV19
ASSGTGGTDTQY,.,TRBJ2-3,TRBD1,TRBV6-4
ASSPGGGVNQPQH,.,TRBJ1-5,.,TRBV5-6
ASSVAGLREQY,.,TRBJ2-7,.,TRBV5-6
ASSLSPKEKRNHTY,once,TRBJ1-3,.,TRBV7-9
ASSIDPFVGGVVRTEAF,.,TRBJ1-1,.,TRBV19
ASTLVGANTGELF,.,TRBJ2-2,.,TRBV9
ASSQGYGGGPTDTQY,.,TRBJ2-3,TRBD2,TRBV4-2
ASSPQALAQNEQF,.,TRBJ2-1,.,TRBV7-6
ARGGADSKNIQY,.,TRBJ2-4,.,TRBV2
ASSLIGAGALQDTQY,.,TRBJ2-3,.,TRBV5-4
ASSYSRTGIANTEAF,.,TRBJ1-1,TRBD1,TRBV6-2/TRBV6-3
ASSQDTGISQPQH,.,TRBJ1-5,.,TRBV4-2
ASSVGHSNGYT,.,TRBJ1-2,.,TRBV9
ASSIAMDSVYTSPLH,.,TRBJ1-6,.,TRBV19
ASSLNPLSDYGYT,.,TRBJ1-2,.,TRBV5-6
ASSGTVDTEAF,.,TRBJ1-1,TRBD1,TRBV12-3/TRBV12-4
ASSRQGNARNTIY,.,TRBJ1-3,TRBD1,TRBV6-5
SVGLLGGSGNTIY,few,TRBJ1-3,.,TRBV29-1
ASSLLPDRLNTEAF,.,TRBJ1-1,.,TRBV5-1
ASSPGQGSSPLH,.,TRBJ1-6,TRBD1,TRBV7-3
ASSPDRVKDQPQH,.,TRBJ1-5,TRBD1,TRBV6-2/TRBV6-3
ASSTSSAGSYNEQF,.,TRBJ2-1,.,TRBV6-6
ASSHGGQGAVEYGYT,.,TRBJ1-2,TRBD1,TRBV7-2
SLGTGRVDTQY,.,TRBJ2-3,TRBD1,TRBV29-1
ASSWTSGGGTGELF,.,TRBJ2-2,TRBD2,TRBV9
ASSPRQGWAYGYT,.,TRBJ1-2,TRBD1,TRBV27
ASSPDGKGTEAF,.,TRBJ1-1,.,TRBV6-5